Included here is one T cell receptor beta chain sequence, with context. The antigen is undetermined. The study made its TRB cDNA libraries by 5' RACE, adding UMI labels. TCRdb re-called the 5' RACE reads and catalogs CDR3 proteins one per entry, DNA excluded. The table for this sample gives around 40,000 distinct CDR3 sequences. By phenotype, naive CD8+ T cells were CD45RO-CCR7+CD27+CD95-. The data stem from a study of CXCR3-negative and CXCR3-positive naive CD8 T cells. The CDR3 is 14 amino acids. Looked up from germline, CDR1 is ENHRY and CDR2 is SYGVKD. Regarding the study as a whole: Comparably high diversity was seen in both naive subsets, and much lower diversity in memory CD8+ cells.

This receptor was obtained from a human donor in good health. Some clones in this sample may be carry-over from other donors' samples. V usage is TRBV10-3 and J usage is TRBJ2-7; TCRdb designates TRBD1, a call that cannot be tested without DNA. Sequenced input: naive CXCR3- CD8+ T cells from blood. Subset specified: CD45RO-CCR7+CD27+CD95- naive CD8+ T cells lacking CXCR3 (TNR3-). The CDR3 spells CAIRNGGSRGEQYF.